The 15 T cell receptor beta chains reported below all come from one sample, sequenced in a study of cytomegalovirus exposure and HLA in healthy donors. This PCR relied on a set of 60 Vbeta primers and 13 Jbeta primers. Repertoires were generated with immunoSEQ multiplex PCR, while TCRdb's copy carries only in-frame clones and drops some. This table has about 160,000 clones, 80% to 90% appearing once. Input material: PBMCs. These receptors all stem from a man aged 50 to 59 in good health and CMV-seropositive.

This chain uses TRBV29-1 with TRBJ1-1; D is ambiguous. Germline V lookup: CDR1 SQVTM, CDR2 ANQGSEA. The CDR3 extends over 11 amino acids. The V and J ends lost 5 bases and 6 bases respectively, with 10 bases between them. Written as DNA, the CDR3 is TGCAGCGTTTATATAACGGCTGAAGCTTTCTTT. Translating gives CSVYITAEAFF.

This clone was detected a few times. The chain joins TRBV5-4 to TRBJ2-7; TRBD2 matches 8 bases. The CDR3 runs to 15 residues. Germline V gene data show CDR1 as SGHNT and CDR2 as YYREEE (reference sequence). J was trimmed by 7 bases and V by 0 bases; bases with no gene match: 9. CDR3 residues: CASSLDPAGVREQYF. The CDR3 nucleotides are TGTGCCAGCAGCTTGGATCCAGCGGGAGTCCGGGAGCAGTACTTC.

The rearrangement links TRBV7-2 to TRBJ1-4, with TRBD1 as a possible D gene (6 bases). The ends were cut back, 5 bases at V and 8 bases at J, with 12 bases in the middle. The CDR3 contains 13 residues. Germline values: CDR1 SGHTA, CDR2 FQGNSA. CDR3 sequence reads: CASSTGPREKLFF. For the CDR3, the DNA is TGTGCCAGCAGCACAGGGCCTCGCGAAAAACTGTTTTTT. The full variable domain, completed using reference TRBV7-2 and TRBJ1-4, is GAGVSQSPSNKVTEKGKDVELRCDPISGHTALYWYRQSLGQGLEFLIYFQGNSAPDKSGLPSDRFSAERTGGSVSTLTIQRTQQEDSAVYLCASSTGPREKLFFGSGTQLSVL.

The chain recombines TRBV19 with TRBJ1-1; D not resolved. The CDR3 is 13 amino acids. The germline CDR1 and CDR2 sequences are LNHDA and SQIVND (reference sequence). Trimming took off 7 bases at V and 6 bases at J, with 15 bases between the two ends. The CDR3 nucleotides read TGTGCCAGTAAAATACGGGGTAACGCTGAAGCTTTCTTT. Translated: CASKIRGNAEAFF. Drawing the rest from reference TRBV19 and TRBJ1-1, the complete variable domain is DGGITQSPKYLFRKEGQNVTLSCEQNLNHDAMYWYRQDPGQGLRLIYYSQIVNDFQKGDIAEGYSVSREKKESFPLTVTSAQKNPTAFYLCASKIRGNAEAFFGQGTRLTVV.

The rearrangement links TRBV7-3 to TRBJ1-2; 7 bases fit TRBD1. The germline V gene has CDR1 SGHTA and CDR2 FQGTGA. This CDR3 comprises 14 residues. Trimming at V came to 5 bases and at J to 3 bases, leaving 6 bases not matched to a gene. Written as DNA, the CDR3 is TGTGCCAGCAGCAAAGCCGGGACAGACTATGGCTACACCTTC. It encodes CASSKAGTDYGYTF.

The CDR3 DNA follows: TGTGCCAGCAGCTCACAGACAGGGGAGACCCAGTACTTC. Protein sequence: CASSSQTGETQYF. V gene TRBV5-4 combines with J gene TRBJ2-5, with 7 bases lining up with TRBD1. Germline CDR1 SGHNT, CDR2 YYREEE (reference sequence). The V gene end was trimmed by 3 bases and the J gene end by 5 bases; junction bases not matched to a gene: 4. The length of the CDR3 is 13 residues.

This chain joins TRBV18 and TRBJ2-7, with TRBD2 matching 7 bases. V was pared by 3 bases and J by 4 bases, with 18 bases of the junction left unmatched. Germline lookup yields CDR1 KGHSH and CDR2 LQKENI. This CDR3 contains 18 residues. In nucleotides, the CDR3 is TGTGCCAGCTCACCGATTGTCCTGGCGGGAGCCATGTGGTACGAGCAGTACTTC. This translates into CASSPIVLAGAMWYEQYF.

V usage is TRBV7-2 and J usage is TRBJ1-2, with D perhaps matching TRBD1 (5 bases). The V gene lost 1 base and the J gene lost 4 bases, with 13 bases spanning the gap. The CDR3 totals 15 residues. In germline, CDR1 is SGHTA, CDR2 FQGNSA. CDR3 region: CASSLGAQGPYGYTF. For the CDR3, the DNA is TGTGCCAGCAGCTTAGGTGCCCAGGGTCCCTATGGCTACACCTTC.

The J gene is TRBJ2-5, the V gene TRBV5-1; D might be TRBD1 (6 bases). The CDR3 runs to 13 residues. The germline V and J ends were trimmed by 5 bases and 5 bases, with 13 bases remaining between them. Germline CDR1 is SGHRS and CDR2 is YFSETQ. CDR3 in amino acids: CASRSGAEETQYF. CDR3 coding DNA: TGCGCCAGCAGGTCAGGGGCGGAGGAGACCCAGTACTTC. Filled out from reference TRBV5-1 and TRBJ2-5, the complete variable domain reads KAGVTQTPRYLIKTRGQQVTLSCSPISGHRSVSWYQQTPGQGLQFLFEYFSETQRNKGNFPGRFSGRQFSNSRSEMNVSTLELGDSALYLCASRSGAEETQYFGPGTRLLVL.

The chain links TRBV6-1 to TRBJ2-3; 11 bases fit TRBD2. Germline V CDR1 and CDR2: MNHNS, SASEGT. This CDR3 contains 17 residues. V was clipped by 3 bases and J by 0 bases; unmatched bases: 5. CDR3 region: CASSDPGLAASTDTQYF. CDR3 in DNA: TGTGCCAGCAGTGACCCGGGACTAGCGGCTAGCACAGATACGCAGTATTTT.

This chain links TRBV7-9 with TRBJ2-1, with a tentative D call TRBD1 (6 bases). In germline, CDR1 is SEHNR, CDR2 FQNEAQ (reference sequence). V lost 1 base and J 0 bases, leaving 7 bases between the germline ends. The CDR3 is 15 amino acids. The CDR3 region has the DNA TGTGCCAGCAGCTTAGAAGGGGGCTCCTACAATGAGCAGTTCTTC. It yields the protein CASSLEGGSYNEQFF.

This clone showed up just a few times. The CDR3 DNA reads as TGTGCCAGCAGCCCAACAGGGGGCCGCTACGAGCAGTACTTC. Protein sequence: CASSPTGGRYEQYF. This rearrangement joins TRBV7-5 to TRBJ2-7; TRBD1, the table's D call, was not compared with the DNA. TRBV7-5 is reported as a pseudogene. CDR3 length: 14 amino acids.

CDR3 amino acids: CASREFPGGNEKLFF. Written as DNA, the CDR3 is TGTGCCAGCCGAGAATTTCCGGGAGGTAATGAAAAACTGTTTTTT. The genes are TRBV6-6 and TRBJ1-4; no reliable D call. V lost 8 bases and J 4 bases, leaving 17 bases between the germline ends. Germline assignment: CDR1 MNHNY and CDR2 SVGAGI (reference sequence). The CDR3 spans 15 residues.

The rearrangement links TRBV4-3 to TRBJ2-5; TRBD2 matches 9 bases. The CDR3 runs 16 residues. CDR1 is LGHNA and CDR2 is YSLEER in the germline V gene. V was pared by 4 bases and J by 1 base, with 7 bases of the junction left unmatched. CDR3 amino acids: CASSPGLARAQETQYF. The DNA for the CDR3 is TGCGCCAGCAGCCCGGGACTAGCTCGGGCCCAAGAGACCCAGTACTTC.

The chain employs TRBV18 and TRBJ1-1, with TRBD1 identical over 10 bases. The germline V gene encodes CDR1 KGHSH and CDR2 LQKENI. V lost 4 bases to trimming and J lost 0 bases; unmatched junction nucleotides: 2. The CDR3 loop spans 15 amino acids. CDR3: CASSRGQGVNTEAFF. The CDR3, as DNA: TGTGCCAGCTCACGAGGACAGGGGGTGAACACTGAAGCTTTCTTT.